The entry that follows covers one T cell receptor (beta chain) sequence. Its antigen has not been determined. No base qualities exist here, and no much larger clone lies one base off it. The CDR3 measures 15 amino acids from cysteine to phenylalanine. CDR3 DNA only is kept here, 45 bases in frame from base 1. At the junction V is shortened by 0 bases and J by 4 bases, with 11 bases in between. The germline V gene sets CDR1 to SGDLS and CDR2 to YYNGEE. The library was obtained by PCR. The data were produced on an Illumina HiSeq 2500. To normalize quantification of the TCRbeta repertoire, the TCR libraries were built with molecular barcoding that relied on unique molecular identifiers. The public reads were quality trimmed at Q25 with fastp and then assembled into clones with MiXCR by TCRdb, keeping productive beta chains. Rows merge per CDR3 protein into single entries with the most common DNA and genes. Here the sample has just under 550,000 distinct CDR3 sequences; 15% to 20% occur a single time. 3.3% of the sample is taken by the ten largest.

The data belong to a study of T-cell reconstitution after alpha-beta-depleted transplantation in children (dated by TCRdb to the mid-2010s). Study-level background: Using TCR repertoire profiling, the study quantitatively followed how T-cell immune reconstitution unfolded in children after TCRalphabeta/CD19-depleted allogeneic hematopoietic cell transplantation.

The source is a human donor who donated a stem cell graft to a child with acute lymphoblastic leukemia. The sequenced sample was PBMCs from the stem cell graft donor, obtained from the stem cell graft. The receptor chain draws on TRBV9 and TRBJ2-1, with the D gene too uncertain to name. The DNA sequence is given as TGTGCCAGCAGCGTAGGGGTGGATACTTACAATGAGCAGTTCTTC. This sequence encodes CASSVGVDTYNEQFF.